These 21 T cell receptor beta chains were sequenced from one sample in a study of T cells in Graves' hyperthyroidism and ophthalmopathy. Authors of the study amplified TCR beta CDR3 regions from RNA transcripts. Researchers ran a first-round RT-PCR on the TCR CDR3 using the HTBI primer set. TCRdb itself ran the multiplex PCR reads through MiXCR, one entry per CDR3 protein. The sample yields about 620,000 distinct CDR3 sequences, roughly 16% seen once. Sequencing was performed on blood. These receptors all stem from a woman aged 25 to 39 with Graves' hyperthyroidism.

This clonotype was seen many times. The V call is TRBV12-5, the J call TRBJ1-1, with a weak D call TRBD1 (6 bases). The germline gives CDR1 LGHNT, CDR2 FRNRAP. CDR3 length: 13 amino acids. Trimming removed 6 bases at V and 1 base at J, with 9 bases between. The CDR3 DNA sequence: TGTGCTAGTGGCGAGGGACAGAACACTGAAGCTTTCTTT. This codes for CASGEGQNTEAFF.

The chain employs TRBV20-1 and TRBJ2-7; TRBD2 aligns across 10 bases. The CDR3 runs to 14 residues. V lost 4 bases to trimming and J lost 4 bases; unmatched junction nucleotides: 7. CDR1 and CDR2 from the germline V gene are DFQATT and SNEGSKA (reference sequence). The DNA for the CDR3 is TGCAGTGCTATTGTATCTAGCGGGGGATACGAGCAGTACTTC. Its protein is CSAIVSSGGYEQYF.

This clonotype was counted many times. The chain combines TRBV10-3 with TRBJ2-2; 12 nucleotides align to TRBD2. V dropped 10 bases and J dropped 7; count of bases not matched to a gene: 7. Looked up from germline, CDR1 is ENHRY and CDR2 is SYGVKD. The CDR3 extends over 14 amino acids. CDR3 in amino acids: CATRLAGESGELFF. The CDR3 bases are TGTGCCACCAGACTAGCGGGAGAGAGCGGGGAGCTGTTTTTT.

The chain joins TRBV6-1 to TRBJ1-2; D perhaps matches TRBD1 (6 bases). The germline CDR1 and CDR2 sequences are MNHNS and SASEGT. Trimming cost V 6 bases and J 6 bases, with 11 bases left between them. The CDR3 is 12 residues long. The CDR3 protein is CASSPGANGYTF. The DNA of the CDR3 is TGTGCCAGCAGCCCAGGGGCAAATGGCTACACCTTC.

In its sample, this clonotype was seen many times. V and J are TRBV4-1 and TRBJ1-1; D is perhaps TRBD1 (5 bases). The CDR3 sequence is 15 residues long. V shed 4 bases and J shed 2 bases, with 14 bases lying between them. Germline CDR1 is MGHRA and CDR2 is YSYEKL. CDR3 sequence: CASSLEGSGNTEAFF. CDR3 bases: TGCGCCAGCAGCCTCGAGGGGTCGGGTAACACTGAAGCTTTCTTT.

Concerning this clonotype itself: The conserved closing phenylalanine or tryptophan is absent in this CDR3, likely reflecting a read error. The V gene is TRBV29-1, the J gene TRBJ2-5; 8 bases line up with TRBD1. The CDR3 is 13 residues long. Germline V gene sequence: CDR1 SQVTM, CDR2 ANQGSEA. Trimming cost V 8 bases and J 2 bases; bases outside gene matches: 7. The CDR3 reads CSTETGAQETQYL. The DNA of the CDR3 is TGCAGCACGGAGACAGGGGCACAAGAGACCCAGTACCTC.

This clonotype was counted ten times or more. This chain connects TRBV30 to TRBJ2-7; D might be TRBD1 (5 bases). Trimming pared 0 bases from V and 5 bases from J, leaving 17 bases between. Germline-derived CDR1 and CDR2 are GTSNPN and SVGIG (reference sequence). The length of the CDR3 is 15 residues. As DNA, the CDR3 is TGTGCCTGGAGTGTAGGCGCCAGGGTGACCAACGAGCAGTACTTC. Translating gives CAWSVGARVTNEQYF.

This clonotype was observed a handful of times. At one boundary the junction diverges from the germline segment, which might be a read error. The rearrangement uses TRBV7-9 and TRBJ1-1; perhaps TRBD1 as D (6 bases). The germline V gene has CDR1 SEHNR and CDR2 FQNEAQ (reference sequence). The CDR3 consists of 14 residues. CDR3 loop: CASRHITGPTEPFF. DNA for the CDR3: TGTGCCAGCAGGCATATCACAGGGCCGACTGAACCTTTCTTT.

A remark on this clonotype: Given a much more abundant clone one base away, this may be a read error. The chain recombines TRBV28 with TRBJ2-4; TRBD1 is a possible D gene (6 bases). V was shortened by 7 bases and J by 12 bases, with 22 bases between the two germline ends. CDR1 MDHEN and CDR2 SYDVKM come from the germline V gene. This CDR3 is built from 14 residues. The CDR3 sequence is CASNPQGFRDNQYF. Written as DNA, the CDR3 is TGTGCCAGCAACCCACAGGGTTTTAGGGACAATCAGTACTTC.

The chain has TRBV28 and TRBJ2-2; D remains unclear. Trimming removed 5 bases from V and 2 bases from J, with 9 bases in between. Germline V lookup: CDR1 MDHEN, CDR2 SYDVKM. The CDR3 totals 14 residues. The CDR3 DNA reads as TGTGCCAGCAGTCGGTGGCCCAACACCGGGGAGCTGTTTTTT. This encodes CASSRWPNTGELFF.

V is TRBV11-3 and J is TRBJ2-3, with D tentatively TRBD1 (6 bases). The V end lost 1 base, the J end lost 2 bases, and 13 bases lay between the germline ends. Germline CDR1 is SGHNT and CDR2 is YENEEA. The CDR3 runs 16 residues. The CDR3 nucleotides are TGTGCCAGCAGCTTAGTTCGGGGACACCCCACAGATACGCAGTATTTT. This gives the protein CASSLVRGHPTDTQYF. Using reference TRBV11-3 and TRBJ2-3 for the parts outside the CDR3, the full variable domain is EAGVVQSPRYKIIEKKQPVAFWCNPISGHNTLYWYLQNLGQGPELLIRYENEEAVDDSQLPKDRFSAERLKGVDSTLKIQPAELGDSAVYLCASSLVRGHPTDTQYFGPGTRLTVL.

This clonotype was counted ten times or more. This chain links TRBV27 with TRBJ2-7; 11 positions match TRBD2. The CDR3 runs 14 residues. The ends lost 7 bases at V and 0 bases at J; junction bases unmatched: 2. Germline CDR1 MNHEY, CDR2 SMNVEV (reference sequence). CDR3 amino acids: CASKGLAASYEQYF. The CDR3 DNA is TGTGCCAGCAAGGGACTAGCGGCCTCCTACGAGCAGTACTTC.

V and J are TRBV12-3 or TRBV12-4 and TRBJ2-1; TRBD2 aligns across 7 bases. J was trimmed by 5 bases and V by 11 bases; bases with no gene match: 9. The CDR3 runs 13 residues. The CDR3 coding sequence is TGTGCCGCTGGTGGACTAGGGAACAATGAGCAGTTCTTC. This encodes CAAGGLGNNEQFF.

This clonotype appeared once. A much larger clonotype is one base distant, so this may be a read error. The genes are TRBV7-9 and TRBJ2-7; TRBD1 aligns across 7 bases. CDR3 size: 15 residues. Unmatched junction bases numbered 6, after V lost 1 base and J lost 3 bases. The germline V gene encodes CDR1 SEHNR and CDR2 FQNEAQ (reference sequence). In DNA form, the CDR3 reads TGTGCCAGCAGCTTAGGGACAGGCCCCCGCTACGAGCAGTACTTC. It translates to CASSLGTGPRYEQYF.

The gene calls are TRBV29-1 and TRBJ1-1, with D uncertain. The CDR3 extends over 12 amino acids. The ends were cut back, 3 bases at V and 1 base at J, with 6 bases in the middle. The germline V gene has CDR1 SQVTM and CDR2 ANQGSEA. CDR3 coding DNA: TGCAGCGTTGAGGGTCCGAACACTGAAGCTTTCTTT. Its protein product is CSVEGPNTEAFF.

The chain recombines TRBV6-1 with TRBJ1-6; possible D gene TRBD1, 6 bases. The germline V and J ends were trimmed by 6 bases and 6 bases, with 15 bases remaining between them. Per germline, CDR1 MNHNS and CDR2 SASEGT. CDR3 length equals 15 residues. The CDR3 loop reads CASRTGTISNSPLHF. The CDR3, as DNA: TGTGCCAGCAGGACCGGGACAATTTCTAATTCACCCCTCCACTTT.

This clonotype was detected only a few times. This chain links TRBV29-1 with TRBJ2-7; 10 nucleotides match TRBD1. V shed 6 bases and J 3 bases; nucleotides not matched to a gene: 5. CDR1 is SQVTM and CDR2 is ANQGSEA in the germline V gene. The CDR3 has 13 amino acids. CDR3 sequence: CSVGTGVLYEQYF. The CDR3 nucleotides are TGCAGCGTGGGGACAGGGGTCCTCTACGAGCAGTACTTC.

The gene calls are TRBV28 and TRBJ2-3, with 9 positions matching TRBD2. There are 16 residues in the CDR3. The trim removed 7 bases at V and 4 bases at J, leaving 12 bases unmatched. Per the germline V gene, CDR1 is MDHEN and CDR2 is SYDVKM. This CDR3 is CASTPPGTSRADTQYF. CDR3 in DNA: TGTGCCAGCACCCCCCCCGGGACTAGCAGGGCAGATACGCAGTATTTT.

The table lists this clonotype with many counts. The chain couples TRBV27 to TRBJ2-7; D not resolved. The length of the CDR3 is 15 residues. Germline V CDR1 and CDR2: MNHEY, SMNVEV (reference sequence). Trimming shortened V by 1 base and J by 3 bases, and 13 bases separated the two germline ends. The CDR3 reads CASSLWSKAGYEQYF. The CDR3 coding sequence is TGTGCCAGCAGTTTATGGTCCAAAGCTGGCTACGAGCAGTACTTC.

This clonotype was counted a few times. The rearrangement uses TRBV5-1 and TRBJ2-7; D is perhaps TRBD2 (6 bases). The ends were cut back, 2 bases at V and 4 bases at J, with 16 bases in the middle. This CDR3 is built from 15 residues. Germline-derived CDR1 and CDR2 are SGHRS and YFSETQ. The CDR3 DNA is TGCGCCAGCAGCTTAGGGGAGGTCGGACATTACGAGCAGTACTTC. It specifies CASSLGEVGHYEQYF.

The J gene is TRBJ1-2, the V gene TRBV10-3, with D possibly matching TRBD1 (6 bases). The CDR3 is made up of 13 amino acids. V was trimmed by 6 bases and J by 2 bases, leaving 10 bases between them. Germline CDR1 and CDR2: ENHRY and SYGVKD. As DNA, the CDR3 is TGTGCCATCAGACCCGGGACAAACTATGGCTACACCTTC. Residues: CAIRPGTNYGYTF.